This T cell receptor (beta chain) was sequenced for a study of patients and donors after allogeneic stem cell transplantation. Trimming removed 0 bases from V and 4 bases from J; junction bases left unmatched: 8. Germline lookup yields CDR1 LGHNA and CDR2 YNFKEQ. The CDR3 length is 19 residues. Each CDR3 protein is one row after TCRdb ran MiXCR on the RT-PCR reads. The table lists about 960,000 distinct CDR3 sequences, more than 15% of them singletons. The TCR comes from a human donor who was either an allogeneic HSCT recipient or a stem cell or donor lymphocyte infusion donor (not recorded which). It is not recorded whose cells these are; they may come from a transplant donor. Sequencing used blood, either unsorted or a sorted T cell fraction (not recorded which). The chain uses TRBV4-2 and TRBJ2-1, with TRBD2 matching 14 bases. The CDR3: CASSQEIPGLAGGYNEQFF. The CDR3 DNA follows: TGTGCCAGCAGCCAAGAGATCCCTGGACTAGCGGGGGGTTACAATGAGCAGTTCTTC.